This T cell receptor beta chain was retrieved from a study of post-analysis software for immune sequencing data. Findings and limits, study-wide: Multiple sclerosis was associated with a significant reduction in normalized Chao1 diversity relative to controls. About 5 TRBV segments were more frequent in patients than controls; TRBV5-6, TRBV5-1 and TRBV20-1 belonged to this group. Samples from a shared batch, those prepared together, strongly co-clustered by F measure.

Tagging with unique molecular identifiers was a feature of the TCR beta cDNA libraries. Once 1 to 10 million T cells were used, approximately 520,000 cDNA molecules resulted. TCRdb re-analysed the PCR reads in MiXCR, keeping a single row per CDR3 protein. The sample lists about half a million distinct CDR3 sequences, 34% occurring once. Germline V gives CDR1 MNHNY, CDR2 SVGAGI (reference sequence). The CDR3 spans 16 residues. V gave up 8 bases and J gave up 2 bases; unmatched junction bases: 13. About this clonotype itself: The antigen is undetermined.

The chain has TRBV6-6 and TRBJ2-7; the match to TRBD1 covers 9 bases. Sequencing was carried out using blood. The clonotype originates from a girl aged 2-17 years with multiple sclerosis. The CDR3 sequence is CASAGTTGGITYEQYF. The CDR3 bases are TGTGCCAGCGCGGGGACGACAGGGGGGATAACCTACGAGCAGTACTTC.